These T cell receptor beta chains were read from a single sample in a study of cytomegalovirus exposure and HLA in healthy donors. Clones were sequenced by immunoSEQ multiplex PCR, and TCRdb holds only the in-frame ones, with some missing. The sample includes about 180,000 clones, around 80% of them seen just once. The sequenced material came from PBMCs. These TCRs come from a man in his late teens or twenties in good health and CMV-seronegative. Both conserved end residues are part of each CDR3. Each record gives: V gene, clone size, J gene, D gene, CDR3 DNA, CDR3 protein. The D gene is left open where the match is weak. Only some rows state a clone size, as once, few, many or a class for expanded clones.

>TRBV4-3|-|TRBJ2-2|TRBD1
TGCGCCAGCAGCCAAGAGGACAGGGGTCGGGACACCGGGGAGCTGTTTTTT
CASSQEDRGRDTGELFF
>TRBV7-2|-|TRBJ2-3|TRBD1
TGTGCCAGCAGCTTAAAGAGGGGGCTGGGAGATACGCAGTATTTT
CASSLKRGLGDTQYF
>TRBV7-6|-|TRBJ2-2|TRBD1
TGTGCCAGCAGCTTTCGCGGGACAGGGGGGGGGTCGAACACCGGGGAGCTGTTTTTT
CASSFRGTGGGSNTGELFF
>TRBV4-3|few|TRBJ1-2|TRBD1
TGCGCCAGCAGCCAAGAGCCCCGACAGGGCAATGGCTACACCTTC
CASSQEPRQGNGYTF
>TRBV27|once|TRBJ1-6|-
TGTGCCAGCAGTTTATCGCAGAAGCCTGGGCTTATTTCACCCCTCCACTTT
CASSLSQKPGLISPLHF
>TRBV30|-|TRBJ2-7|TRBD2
TGTGCCTGGAGTGTAACCCGTTGGGCTAGCGGGGGGGCCCTTTCCTACGAGCAGTACTTC
CAWSVTRWASGGALSYEQYF
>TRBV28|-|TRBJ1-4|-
TGTGCCAGCCTAGCGTGGGGTCCAACTAATGAAAAACTGTTTTTT
CASLAWGPTNEKLFF
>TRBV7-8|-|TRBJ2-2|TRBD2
TGTGCCAGCAGCTCCCGACTAGCGGGGGCTACCGGGGAGCTGTTTTTT
CASSSRLAGATGELFF
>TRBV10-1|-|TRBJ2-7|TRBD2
TGCGCCAGCAGGAAGATACTAGTCGCGGGGGGGACATACGAGCAGTACTTC
CASRKILVAGGTYEQYF
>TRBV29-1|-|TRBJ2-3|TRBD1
TGCAGCGTCGCAGGACAGGGCACAGATACGCAGTATTTT
CSVAGQGTDTQYF
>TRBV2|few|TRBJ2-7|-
TGTGCCAGCAGAGGAGGGGCCTACGAGCAGTACTTC
CASRGGAYEQYF
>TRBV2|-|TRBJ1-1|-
TGTGCCAGCAGAGACCTGGACAAACCGAACACTGAAGCTTTCTTT
CASRDLDKPNTEAFF
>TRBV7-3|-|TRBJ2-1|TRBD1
TGTGCCAGCAGCTCCGCCGGGACAGTGGGCAATGAGCAGTTCTTC
CASSSAGTVGNEQFF
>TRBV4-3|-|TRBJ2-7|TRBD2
TGCGCCAGCAGCCAAGGTAGCGGGAGTTTCGACGAGCAGTACTTC
CASSQGSGSFDEQYF
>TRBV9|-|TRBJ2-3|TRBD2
TGTGCCAGCAGCGTCGATAGACTAGCGACAGATACGCAGTATTTT
CASSVDRLATDTQYF
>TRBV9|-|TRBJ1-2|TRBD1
TGTGCCAGCAGCCCACGGACAGGTCTCTATGGCTACACCTTC
CASSPRTGLYGYTF
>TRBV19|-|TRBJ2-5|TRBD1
TGTGCCAGTAGTATCACAGGGGCCGAGACCCAGTACTTC
CASSITGAETQYF
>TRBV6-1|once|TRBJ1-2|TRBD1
TGTGCCAGCAGTCCCGGGACAGGTGGCTATGGCTACACCTTC
CASSPGTGGYGYTF
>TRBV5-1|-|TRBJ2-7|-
TGCGCCAGCAGCTCATCCCCTCGACAGTTAGGCTACGAGCGGTACTTC
CASSSSPRQLGYERYF
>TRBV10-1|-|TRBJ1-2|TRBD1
TGCGCTACCGCGCCCCGGACAGGCCCCCCGGATGGCTACACCTTC
CATAPRTGPPDGYTF
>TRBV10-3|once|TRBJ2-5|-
TGTGCCATCAGTGGAGTCCAAGAGACCCAGTACTTC
CAISGVQETQYF
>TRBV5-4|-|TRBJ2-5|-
TGTGCCAGCAGCCGATTCGAGGAGACCCAGTACTTC
CASSRFEETQYF
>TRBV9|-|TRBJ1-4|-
TGTGCCAGCAGCGCCTCACCAGGCGGGGGTGGTGAAAAACTGTTTTTT
CASSASPGGGGEKLFF
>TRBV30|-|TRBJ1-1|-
TGTGCCTGGAGTTACAAGAACACTGAAGCTTTCTTT
CAWSYKNTEAFF
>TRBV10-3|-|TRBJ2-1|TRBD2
TGTGCCATCAGCGGGAGCGGGGGGGTTTACAATGAGCAGTTCTTC
CAISGSGGVYNEQFF
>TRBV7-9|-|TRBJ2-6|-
TGTTCCAGCAGCGATAGTCCCCTTCGGAGGCACTCTGGGGCCAACGTCCTGACTTTC
CSSSDSPLRRHSGANVLTF
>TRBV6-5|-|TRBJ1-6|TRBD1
TGTGCCAGCAGTTACTCCGAAGGGGGCTCAGCCCTCCACTTT
CASSYSEGGSALHF
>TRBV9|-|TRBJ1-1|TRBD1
TGTGCCAGCAGCCAGGGGGACACTGAAGCTTTCTTT
CASSQGDTEAFF
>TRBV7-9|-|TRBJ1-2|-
TGTGCCAGCAGCCCGATGGAGTTGCGGGGTCCCTATGGCTACACCTTC
CASSPMELRGPYGYTF
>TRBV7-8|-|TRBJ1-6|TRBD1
TGTGCCAGCAGCCGACAGGGGCAGGTGGCCCTCCACTTT
CASSRQGQVALHF
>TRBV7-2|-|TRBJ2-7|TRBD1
TGTGCCAGCAGCTTAGGCCCCGGGACAGGGTTCCGGGGGCAGTACTTC
CASSLGPGTGFRGQYF
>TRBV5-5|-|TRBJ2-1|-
TGTGCCAGCAGCTTGAGGGGTATTGAGCAGTTCTTC
CASSLRGIEQFF
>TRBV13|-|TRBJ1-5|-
TGTGCCAGCAGCTTAGGGGCGGATAGCAATCAGCCCCAGCATTTT
CASSLGADSNQPQHF
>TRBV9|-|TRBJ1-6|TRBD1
TGTGCCAGCAGTCCCACCTCGGCAGGGGGCAATAATTCACCCCTCCACTTT
CASSPTSAGGNNSPLHF
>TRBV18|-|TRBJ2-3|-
TGTGCCAGCTCACCAAGGGGAACAGATACGCAGTATTTT
CASSPRGTDTQYF
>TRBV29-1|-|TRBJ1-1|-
TGCAGCGTTAGGGGGAGGGGGAGCACCGAAGCTTTCTTT
CSVRGRGSTEAFF
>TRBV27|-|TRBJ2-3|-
TGTGCCAGCAGTCATCGGACTATCCCCGGCCCAGATACGCAGTATTTT
CASSHRTIPGPDTQYF
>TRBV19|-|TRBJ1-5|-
TGTGCCAGTAATGAGTTTAGGAGGGGCAGGAATCAGCCCCAGCATTTT
CASNEFRRGRNQPQHF
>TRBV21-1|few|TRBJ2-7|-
TGTGCCAGCAGCAAACCACCCAGGGATCAGGCTTTAAGCTCCTACGAGCAGTACTTC
CASSKPPRDQALSSYEQYF
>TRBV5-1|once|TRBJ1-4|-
TGCGCCAGCGGCGGTCCGGACAAAGGGATCGAAAAACTGTTTTTT
CASGGPDKGIEKLFF
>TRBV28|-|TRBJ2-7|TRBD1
TGTGCCAGCACTTTGAGGACAGGGTTTTCCGAGCAGTACTTC
CASTLRTGFSEQYF
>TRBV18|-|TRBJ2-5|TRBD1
TGTGCCAGCTCGGACGGTGCAGGGGGCGTTACCCAGTACTTC
CASSDGAGGVTQYF